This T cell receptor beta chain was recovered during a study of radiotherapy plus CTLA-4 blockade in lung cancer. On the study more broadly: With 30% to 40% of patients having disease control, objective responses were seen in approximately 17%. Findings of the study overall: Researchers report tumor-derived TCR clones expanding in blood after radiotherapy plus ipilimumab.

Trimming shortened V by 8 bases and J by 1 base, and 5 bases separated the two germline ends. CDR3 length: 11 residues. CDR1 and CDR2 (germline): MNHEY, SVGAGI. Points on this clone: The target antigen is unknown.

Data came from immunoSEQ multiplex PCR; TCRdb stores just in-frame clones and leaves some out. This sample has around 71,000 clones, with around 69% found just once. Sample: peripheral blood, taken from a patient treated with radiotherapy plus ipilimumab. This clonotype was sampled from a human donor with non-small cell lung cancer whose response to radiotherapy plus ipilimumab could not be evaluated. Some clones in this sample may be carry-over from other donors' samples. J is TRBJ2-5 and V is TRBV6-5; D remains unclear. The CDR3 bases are TGTGCCAGCGGAGTCCAAGAGACCCAGTACTTC. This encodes CASGVQETQYF.